These 16 T cell receptor beta chains were sequenced from one sample in a study of CD8+ T cells in alopecia areata. Reverse transcribed after extraction, RNA yielded cDNA as the sequencing template. The protocol was immunoSEQ multiplex PCR, while the TCRdb copy is restricted to in-frame clones and leaves out a portion. The sample holds under 75,000 clones, 45% to 50% seen once. Sequencing used CD8+ T cells sorted from blood, obtained at week 0. These receptors all stem from a human donor with alopecia areata.

The V and J genes are TRBV5-1 and TRBJ2-7; TRBD1 matches 10 bases. The ends lost 4 bases at V and 0 bases at J; junction bases unmatched: 1. This CDR3 has 14 residues. CDR1 is SGHRS, CDR2 YFSETQ, per germline. The CDR3 DNA reads TGCGCCAGCAGCGGACAGGGGGACTCCTACGAGCAGTACTTC. Translated: CASSGQGDSYEQYF.

The rearrangement uses TRBV10-3 and TRBJ2-5; no firm D call. The V gene's germline CDR1 is ENHRY and CDR2 SYGVKD. The V end lost 0 bases, the J end lost 0 bases, and 8 bases lay between the germline ends. The CDR3 loop spans 15 amino acids. The CDR3 DNA reads as TGTGCCATCAGTGAGTCGGTATCAGACCAAGAGACCCAGTACTTC. Translation gives CAISESVSDQETQYF.

The chain joins TRBV7-9 to TRBJ2-5; maybe TRBD2 (6 bases). Trimming took 1 base from V and 5 from J, leaving 11 bases between them. The germline gives CDR1 SEHNR, CDR2 FQNEAQ (reference sequence). The CDR3 extends over 14 amino acids. DNA of the CDR3: TGTGCCAGCAGCTTAGTCGCGGGAAGTGAGACCCAGTACTTC. Residues: CASSLVAGSETQYF.

In this sample, this clone turned up a few times. This sequence joins TRBV7-9 and TRBJ1-5; D call uncertain. The CDR3 covers 12 residues. CDR1 is SEHNR, CDR2 FQNEAQ, per germline (reference sequence). V was pared by 5 bases and J by 10 bases, with 12 bases between. This chain's CDR3 is CASSPLDLPQHF. As DNA, the CDR3 is TGTGCCAGCAGCCCGCTGGACCTACCCCAGCATTTT.

The chain links TRBV5-1 to TRBJ2-4, with D possibly being TRBD1 (5 bases). The CDR3 is 12 residues long. Germline values: CDR1 SGHRS, CDR2 YFSETQ. V was trimmed by 3 bases and J by 15 bases, leaving 16 bases between them. CDR3 amino acids: CASSWAGSGWYF. The CDR3 DNA reads as TGCGCCAGCAGCTGGGCAGGGTCCGGTTGGTACTTC. Complete variable domain (other parts from reference TRBV5-1 and TRBJ2-4): KAGVTQTPRYLIKTRGQQVTLSCSPISGHRSVSWYQQTPGQGLQFLFEYFSETQRNKGNFPGRFSGRQFSNSRSEMNVSTLELGDSALYLCASSWAGSGWYFGAGTRLSVL.

This clone has more than one count but fewer than ten. The gene calls are TRBV27 and TRBJ1-1; TRBD1 aligns across 8 bases. The CDR3 spans 17 residues. The J segment lost 4 bases and the V segment lost 5 bases, leaving 15 bases of the junction unmatched. Germline V gene lookup returns CDR1 MNHEY and CDR2 SMNVEV (reference sequence). This CDR3 is CASSPLGYRGVGTEAFF. CDR3 coding DNA: TGTGCCAGCAGTCCTCTCGGTTACAGGGGGGTAGGCACTGAAGCTTTCTTT.

The V gene is TRBV11-3, the J gene TRBJ2-1, with unresolved D. CDR3 size: 13 residues. Between the trimmed V and J ends, which lost 1 base and 5 bases, there was a span of 6 bases. Germline CDR1 SGHNT, CDR2 YENEEA. The CDR3 sequence is CASSLVANNEQFF. The CDR3 bases are TGTGCCAGCAGCTTAGTGGCAAACAATGAGCAGTTCTTC.

The CDR3, as DNA: TGTGCCTGGAGAGGAACGACAGGGATTCTAGCCAAAAACATTCAGTACTTC. Protein product: CAWRGTTGILAKNIQYF. The chain is built from TRBV30 and TRBJ2-4; 7 bases fit TRBD1. CDR1 and CDR2 from the germline V gene are GTSNPN and SVGIG (reference sequence). J was trimmed by 0 bases and V by 3 bases; bases with no gene match: 11. CDR3 length: 17 residues.

The chain is built from TRBV14 and TRBJ1-1; perhaps TRBD1 as D (5 bases). Trimming left V 1 base short and J 11 bases short, with 14 bases between. CDR1 is SGHDN, CDR2 FVKESK, per germline. CDR3 length: 13 amino acids. The CDR3 nucleotides read TGTGCCAGCAGCCAAGGGTTGGCGGGGGGGGCTTTCTTT. The encoded protein is CASSQGLAGGAFF.

The rearrangement links TRBV7-9 to TRBJ2-5; TRBD2 matches 8 bases. Germline trimming cut 8 bases from V and 1 base from J; bases unmatched to any gene: 6. Germline V gene sequence: CDR1 SEHNR, CDR2 FQNEAQ (reference sequence). The CDR3 is 14 amino acids. CDR3: CASSRAGGQETQYF. Written as DNA, the CDR3 is TGTGCCAGCTCCAGGGCGGGAGGCCAAGAGACCCAGTACTTC. Filled out from reference TRBV7-9 and TRBJ2-5, the complete variable domain reads DTGVSQNPRHKITKRGQNVTFRCDPISEHNRLYWYRQTLGQGPEFLTYFQNEAQLEKSRLLSDRFSAERPKGSFSTLEIQRTEQGDSAMYLCASSRAGGQETQYFGPGTRLLVL.

V usage is TRBV5-1 and J usage is TRBJ1-1; no definite D call. The CDR3 length is 16 residues. Germline V lookup: CDR1 SGHRS, CDR2 YFSETQ. V lost 4 bases and J 0 bases, leaving 16 bases between the germline ends. As DNA, the CDR3 is TGCGCCAGCAGCCTGTGGGCCAGCACCATGAACACTGAAGCTTTCTTT. Translated: CASSLWASTMNTEAFF.

In its sample, this clone was seen a few times. V and J are TRBV29-1 and TRBJ2-1; weak D call: TRBD2 (7 bases). The CDR3 contains 14 residues. Germline V gene lookup returns CDR1 SQVTM and CDR2 ANQGSEA. V gave up 6 bases and J gave up 4 bases, with 16 bases separating them. Written as DNA, the CDR3 is TGCAGCGTGGGCCGGGGGGCGGTTTACAATGAGCAGTTCTTC. It translates to CSVGRGAVYNEQFF.

The table lists this clone with a few counts. This rearrangement joins TRBV27 to TRBJ2-1; TRBD2 agrees at 8 bases. The trim removed 8 bases at V and 8 bases at J, leaving 14 bases unmatched. Looked up from germline, CDR1 is MNHEY and CDR2 is SMNVEV (reference sequence). This CDR3 comprises 15 residues. The CDR3 spells CASLGSTSGRDEQFF. CDR3 sequence (DNA): TGTGCCAGCTTAGGATCTACTAGCGGACGGGATGAGCAGTTCTTC.

This sequence joins TRBV30 and TRBJ2-7; D unresolved. The CDR3 contains 13 residues. Deletions cut 4 bases from V and 0 bases from J, with 10 bases between. Germline V gene sequence: CDR1 GTSNPN, CDR2 SVGIG (reference sequence). Written as DNA, the CDR3 is TGTGCCTGGATATCCCTAAACTCCTACGAGCAGTACTTC. It encodes CAWISLNSYEQYF.

The chain carries TRBV29-1 and TRBJ2-3, with 7 bases lining up with TRBD1. The V gene end was trimmed by 1 base and the J gene end by 0 bases; junction bases not matched to a gene: 4. Germline assignment: CDR1 SQVTM and CDR2 ANQGSEA. The CDR3 is 15 amino acids. The CDR3 protein is CSVEVDRPSTDTQYF. CDR3 coding DNA: TGCAGCGTTGAAGTGGACAGGCCCAGCACAGATACGCAGTATTTT.

This clone was detected a few times. In nucleotides, the CDR3 is TGTGCCAGCAGCCAAGATCAAGGGTCTGCAGATACGCAGTATTTT. Amino acid sequence: CASSQDQGSADTQYF. J is TRBJ2-3 and V is TRBV4-2; D is undetermined. Germline loops: CDR1 LGHNA, CDR2 YNFKEQ. Between the trimmed V and J ends, which lost 0 bases and 4 bases, there was a span of 11 bases. The CDR3 sequence is 15 residues long.